This TCR beta chain emerged from a study of T cells after posttransplantation cyclophosphamide. The V end lost 4 bases, the J end lost 0 bases, and 14 bases lay between the germline ends. The CDR3 totals 16 residues. Germline lookup yields CDR1 LNHDA and CDR2 SQIVND (reference sequence). Here immunoSEQ multiplex PCR was the method, and the copy in TCRdb shows in-frame clones only, minus some. The sample shows 5,500 to 7,500 clones, roughly 98% of them seen only once. The chain uses TRBV19 and TRBJ2-3, with D possibly matching TRBD2 (5 bases). This clonotype was sampled from a man aged 35-49 years in good health, CMV-negative, and a related stem cell transplant donor. Sequencing used memory CD4+ T cells sorted from PBMCs. The CDR3: CASSTRGATSTDTQYF. For the CDR3, the DNA is TGTGCCAGTAGTACCCGGGGAGCGACTAGCACAGATACGCAGTATTTT.